Listed here are 19 T cell receptor beta chains from one sample, sequenced in a study of blood T cell repertoires in COVID-19. Data came from immunoSEQ multiplex PCR; TCRdb stores just in-frame clones and leaves some out. This sample has under 250,000 clones, with roughly 80% found just once. Sequencing used peripheral blood. The receptors were sampled from a woman aged 18-30 years with acute or convalescent COVID-19.

V gene TRBV28 combines with J gene TRBJ1-3; 9 bases agree with TRBD1. Trimming removed 4 bases from V and 3 bases from J; junction bases left unmatched: 10. The length of the CDR3 is 17 residues. In germline, CDR1 is MDHEN, CDR2 SYDVKM. This chain's CDR3 is CASSSNPGTGNGNTIYF. The CDR3 DNA reads TGTGCCAGCAGTTCCAATCCCGGGACAGGGAATGGAAACACCATATATTTT.

The rearrangement joins TRBV1 to TRBJ2-3; the D segment call TRBD2 is taken from the table without a DNA check. TRBV1 is listed as a pseudogene. The CDR3 spans 19 residues. The CDR3 is CTSSQEGLAGLLPTDTQYF. As DNA, the CDR3 is TGCACCAGCAGCCAAGAAGGGCTAGCGGGGCTACTTCCCACAGATACGCAGTATTTT.

This chain links TRBV24-1 with TRBJ2-1; D is uncertain. V lost 8 bases to trimming and J lost 3 bases, with 4 bases between them. The CDR3 loop spans 11 amino acids. Per germline, CDR1 KGHDR and CDR2 SFDVKD. CDR3 in amino acids: CATMYYNEQFF. CDR3 in DNA: TGTGCCACCATGTACTACAATGAGCAGTTCTTC.

The J gene is TRBJ2-1, the V gene TRBV3-1 (or the pseudogene TRBV3-2); 9 bases align to TRBD2. Germline CDR1 and CDR2: LGHDT and YNNKEL (reference sequence). This CDR3 has 19 residues. V was clipped by 4 bases and J by 6 bases; unmatched bases: 19. Here the CDR3 DNA reads TGTGCCAGCAGCCCCCTCCAGGGGTTGATGGTAGCGGGAGTCAATGAGCAGTTCTTC. It codes for CASSPLQGLMVAGVNEQFF.

V and J are TRBV28 and TRBJ2-1, with TRBD2 identical over 10 bases. Germline V gene data show CDR1 as MDHEN and CDR2 as SYDVKM. J lost 8 bases, V lost 6 bases, and 13 bases had no gene match. The CDR3 extends over 16 amino acids. CDR3 loop: CASRRLAGERWDEQFF. CDR3 nucleotide sequence: TGTGCCAGCAGGAGGCTAGCGGGAGAAAGATGGGATGAGCAGTTCTTC.

CDR3 sequence: CASSLATGGGNYNEQFF. In nucleotides, the CDR3 is TGCGCCAGCAGCTTGGCCACCGGGGGGGGTAACTACAATGAGCAGTTCTTC. V and J are TRBV5-1 and TRBJ2-1; the match to TRBD2 covers 8 bases. This CDR3 has 17 amino acids. V was clipped by 0 bases and J by 3 bases; unmatched bases: 8. The V gene's germline CDR1 is SGHRS and CDR2 YFSETQ.

The chain recombines TRBV27 with TRBJ2-3, with TRBD2 identical over 13 bases. The ends lost 4 bases at V and 3 bases at J; junction bases unmatched: 10. The CDR3 is 18 amino acids. The germline CDR1 and CDR2 sequences are MNHEY and SMNVEV (reference sequence). The CDR3, as DNA: TGTGCCAGCAGTTATTGGGGGGAACTAGCGGGAGGGACAGATACGCAGTATTTT. Amino acids: CASSYWGELAGGTDTQYF.

The rearrangement links TRBV7-3 to TRBJ1-1; tentative D call: TRBD1 (5 bases). Germline V gene sequence: CDR1 SGHTA, CDR2 FQGTGA. Deletions cut 4 bases from V and 1 base from J, with 7 bases between. This CDR3 contains 13 residues. The CDR3 DNA follows: TGTGCCAGCAGCTCCGGGGGGAACACTGAAGCTTTCTTT. It encodes CASSSGGNTEAFF.

The chain uses TRBV19 and TRBJ2-6; D unresolved. The germline V gene encodes CDR1 LNHDA and CDR2 SQIVND (reference sequence). The CDR3 totals 15 residues. V was clipped by 5 bases and J by 0 bases, with 8 bases between them. This CDR3 is CASSGQNSGANVLTF. The CDR3, as DNA: TGTGCCAGTAGTGGGCAGAACTCTGGGGCCAACGTCCTGACTTTC. Looking up the rest from reference TRBV19 and TRBJ2-6 gives the full variable domain: DGGITQSPKYLFRKEGQNVTLSCEQNLNHDAMYWYRQDPGQGLRLIYYSQIVNDFQKGDIAEGYSVSREKKESFPLTVTSAQKNPTAFYLCASSGQNSGANVLTFGAGSRLTVL.

V and J are TRBV7-2 and TRBJ2-2; 9 nucleotides agree with TRBD2. Germline values: CDR1 SGHTA, CDR2 FQGNSA. The CDR3 contains 17 residues. Trimming removed 1 base from V and 3 bases from J; junction bases left unmatched: 6. The CDR3 region has the DNA TGTGCCAGCAGCTTAGTTCGGTCTAGCGGGGACACCGGGGAGCTGTTTTTT. This gives the protein CASSLVRSSGDTGELFF.

The chain joins TRBV5-6 to TRBJ1-2; no firm D call. The V gene lost 2 bases and the J gene lost 8 bases, with 13 bases spanning the gap. The CDR3 contains 13 residues. Germline V gene data show CDR1 as SGHDT and CDR2 as YYEEEE. Written as DNA, the CDR3 is TGTGCCAGCAGCTTTGGGGTTCTAGCGGGCTACACCTTC. This gives the protein CASSFGVLAGYTF. Combining the CDR3 with reference TRBV5-6 and TRBJ1-2 gives the whole variable domain DAGVTQSPTHLIKTRGQQVTLRCSPKSGHDTVSWYQQALGQGPQFIFQYYEEEERQRGNFPDRFSGHQFPNYSSELNVNALLLGDSALYLCASSFGVLAGYTFGSGTRLTVV.

The V and J genes are TRBV7-8 and TRBJ2-3; 13 bases align to TRBD2. The CDR3 spans 19 residues. V dropped 1 base and J dropped 2; count of bases not matched to a gene: 9. The germline CDR1 and CDR2 sequences are SGHVS and FQNEAQ. In DNA form, the CDR3 reads TGTGCCAGCAGCTTAGGGTTTGGGGGACTAGCGGGGCCCACAGATACGCAGTATTTT. Translation: CASSLGFGGLAGPTDTQYF.

This clone was detected once. V usage is TRBV5-1 and J usage is TRBJ2-5, with TRBD1 as a possible D gene (5 bases). The CDR3 totals 14 residues. Trimming cost V 1 base and J 1 base, with 8 bases left between them. Per germline, CDR1 SGHRS and CDR2 YFSETQ. The CDR3 protein is CASSLLGVQETQYF. In DNA, the CDR3 is TGCGCCAGCAGCTTGCTAGGGGTCCAAGAGACCCAGTACTTC.

V and J are TRBV7-2 and TRBJ2-1; TRBD2 agrees at 10 bases. Trimming removed 3 bases from V and 10 bases from J; junction bases left unmatched: 9. Germline values: CDR1 SGHTA, CDR2 FQGNSA. This CDR3 is built from 15 residues. DNA of the CDR3: TGTGCCAGCAGCTTGGGGACTAGCGTACTTAGGGAGCAGTTCTTC. This gives the protein CASSLGTSVLREQFF.

For this clone: Its ends do not fully match the called genes, so a read error is possible. The gene calls are TRBV5-1 and TRBJ1-1; tentatively, D is TRBD1 (6 bases). This CDR3 is 14 amino acids long. CDR1 SGHRS and CDR2 YFSETQ come from the germline V gene. In nucleotides, the CDR3 is TGCGCCAGCAGCTTGGGGCAGGGGAACCCTGAAGCTTTCTTT. This encodes CASSLGQGNPEAFF.

The V gene is TRBV10-2, the J gene TRBJ2-5; TRBD2 matches at 7 bases. Looked up from germline, CDR1 is WSHSY and CDR2 is SAAADI. The CDR3 is 13 residues long. The trim removed 4 bases at V and 5 bases at J, leaving 4 bases unmatched. The CDR3 protein is CASSAAGVETQYF. DNA of the CDR3: TGCGCCAGCAGTGCGGCGGGGGTGGAGACCCAGTACTTC.

The table lists this clone with a few counts. The rearrangement joins TRBV6-4 to TRBJ1-6, with TRBD1 as a possible D gene (5 bases). The CDR3 has 15 amino acids. V was shortened by 0 bases and J by 5 bases, with 8 bases between the two germline ends. Germline V gene sequence: CDR1 MRHNA, CDR2 SNTAGT. The CDR3 DNA is TGTGCCAGCAGTGACTCCGGGGGTCATAATTCACCCCTCCACTTT. Its translation is CASSDSGGHNSPLHF.

The chain uses TRBV19 and TRBJ1-1; D not resolved. The CDR3 consists of 14 residues. The germline CDR1 and CDR2 sequences are LNHDA and SQIVND (reference sequence). V was cut by 5 bases and J by 0 bases, with 10 bases left in between. The CDR3 sequence is CASSRTGMNTEAFF. For the CDR3, the DNA is TGTGCCAGTAGTCGGACGGGGATGAACACTGAAGCTTTCTTT.

This clone was detected only once. The chain has TRBV4-3 and TRBJ1-6; TRBD1 matches at 7 bases. The trim removed 1 base at V and 4 bases at J, leaving 1 base unmatched. Germline-derived CDR1 and CDR2 are LGHNA and YSLEER. CDR3 length: 15 amino acids. In DNA form, the CDR3 reads TGCGCCAGCAGCCAAGGGGACAGATATAATTCACCCCTCCACTTT. Translation: CASSQGDRYNSPLHF.